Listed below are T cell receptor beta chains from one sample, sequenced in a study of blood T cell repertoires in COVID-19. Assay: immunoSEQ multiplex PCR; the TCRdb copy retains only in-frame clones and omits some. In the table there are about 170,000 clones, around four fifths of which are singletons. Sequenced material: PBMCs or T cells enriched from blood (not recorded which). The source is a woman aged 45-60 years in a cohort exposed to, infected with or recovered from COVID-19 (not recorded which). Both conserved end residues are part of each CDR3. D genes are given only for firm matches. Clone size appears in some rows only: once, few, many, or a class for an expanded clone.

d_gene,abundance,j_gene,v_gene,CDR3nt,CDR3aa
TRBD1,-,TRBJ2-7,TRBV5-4,TGTGCCAGCAGCTCCCCGGGACAGGGGCAGTACGAGCAGTACTTC,CASSSPGQGQYEQYF
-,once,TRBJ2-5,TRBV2,TGTGCCAGCAGTGAAGAAGGGACACGGAAGACCCAGTACTTC,CASSEEGTRKTQYF
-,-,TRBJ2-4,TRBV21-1,TGTGCCAGCAGCAAGGCTATGGGACAGGGGAAAAACATTCAGTACTTC,CASSKAMGQGKNIQYF
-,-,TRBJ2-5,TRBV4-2,TGTGCCAGCAGCCAAGAAGGGGGTCAAGAGACCCAGTACTTC,CASSQEGGQETQYF
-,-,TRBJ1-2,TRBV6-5,TGTGCCAGCTACGGCAGCGCTAACTATGGCTACACCTTC,CASYGSANYGYTF
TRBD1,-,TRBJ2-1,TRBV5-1,TGCGCCAGCAGCCCCGCACCGGGACAGGAGGACAATGAGCAGTTCTTC,CASSPAPGQEDNEQFF
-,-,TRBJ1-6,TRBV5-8,TGTGCCAGCAGCTTGGCCGCGAACAGTAACTCACCCCTCCACTTT,CASSLAANSNSPLHF
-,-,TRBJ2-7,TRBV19,TGTGCCAGTAGTAAAACCCACAATTTCTACGAGCAGTACTTC,CASSKTHNFYEQYF
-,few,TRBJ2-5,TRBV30,TGTGCCTGGAGTGTACCCCAACAGTACCAAGAGACCCAGTACTTC,CAWSVPQQYQETQYF
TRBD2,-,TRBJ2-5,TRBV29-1,TGCAGCGGGGTGACTAGCTTTCGTGAGACCCAGTACTTC,CSGVTSFRETQYF
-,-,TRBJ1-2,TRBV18,TGTGCCAGCTCACCACAAGCGGACTATGGCTACACCTTC,CASSPQADYGYTF
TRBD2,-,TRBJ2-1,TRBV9,TGTGCCAGCAGCCCGCGTCTAGCGGGGGGACACAATGAGCAGTTCTTC,CASSPRLAGGHNEQFF
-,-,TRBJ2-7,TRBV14,TGTGCCAGCAGTCAAGTAACCTACGAGCAGTACTTC,CASSQVTYEQYF
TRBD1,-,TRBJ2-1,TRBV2,TGTGCCAGCACCGACGGGACAGTCTACAATGAGCAGTTCTTC,CASTDGTVYNEQFF
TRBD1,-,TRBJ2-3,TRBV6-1,TGTGCCAGCAGTGAACACAGGGGAGATACGCAGTATTTT,CASSEHRGDTQYF
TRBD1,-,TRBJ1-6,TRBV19,TGTGCCAGTAGTCTTCTATCGGCAGGGGGCCGGAATTCACCCCTCCACTTT,CASSLLSAGGRNSPLHF
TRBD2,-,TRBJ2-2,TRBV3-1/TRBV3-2,TGTGCCAGCAGCCGGTTCGAAGGGCGGGGGACCGGGGAGCTGTTTTTT,CASSRFEGRGTGELFF
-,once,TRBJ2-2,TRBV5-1,TGCGCCAGCACCACCTCGGCGGCGGCGGGCACCGGGGAGCTGTTTTTT,CASTTSAAAGTGELFF
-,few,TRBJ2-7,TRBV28,TGTGCCAGCAGTGGGTTCGACAGGACCACCTACGAGCAGTACTTC,CASSGFDRTTYEQYF
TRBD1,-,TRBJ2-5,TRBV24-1,TGTGCCACCAGTGATTCCCAGACAGGGGGCTTGAAAGAGACCCAGTACTTC,CATSDSQTGGLKETQYF
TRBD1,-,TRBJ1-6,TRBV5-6,TGTGCCAGCAGCTATGGGACAGGGGGCGCGGGATCACCCCTCCACTTT,CASSYGTGGAGSPLHF
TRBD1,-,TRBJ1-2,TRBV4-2,TGTGCCAGCAGCCAAGGCCGGGGACAGGGGAAGGGCGGCTACACCTTC,CASSQGRGQGKGGYTF
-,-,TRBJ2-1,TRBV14,TGTGCCAGCAGCAGAGGACGTGACAGCTCCTACAATGAGCAGTTCTTC,CASSRGRDSSYNEQFF
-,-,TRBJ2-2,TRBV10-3,TGTGCCATCAGTGAGTCGAACCCGGCGAACACCGGGGAGCTGTTTTTT,CAISESNPANTGELFF
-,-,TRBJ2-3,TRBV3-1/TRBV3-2,TGTGCCAGCAGCTTTAAACTTGGAGATACGCAGTATTTT,CASSFKLGDTQYF
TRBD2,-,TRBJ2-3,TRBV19,TGTGCCAGTAGTATATCCAGCGGGAGGGCCGAGAGCACAGATACGCAGTATTTT,CASSISSGRAESTDTQYF
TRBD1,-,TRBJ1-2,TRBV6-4,TGTGCCAGCGCCCGACAAGATACCGGGACAGCCTCCCGTGGCTACACCTTC,CASARQDTGTASRGYTF
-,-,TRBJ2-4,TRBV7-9,TGTGCCAGCAGCTTAAATGAGGGGGTAACCAAAAACATTCAGTACTTC,CASSLNEGVTKNIQYF
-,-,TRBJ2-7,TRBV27,TGTGCCAGCAGTTTTCGCGACAGATTCTACGAGCAGTACTTC,CASSFRDRFYEQYF
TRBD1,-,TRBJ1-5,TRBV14,TGTGCCAGCAGCCAGGTAATACAGGGGCCGGATCAGCCCCAGCATTTT,CASSQVIQGPDQPQHF
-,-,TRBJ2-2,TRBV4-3,TGCGCCAGCAGCCCCGGTAGCCGGATTGGGGAGCTGTTTTTT,CASSPGSRIGELFF
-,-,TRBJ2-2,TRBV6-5,TGTGCCAGCAGCTACGGAACAGCTACCGGGGAGCTGTTTTTT,CASSYGTATGELFF
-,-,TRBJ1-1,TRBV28,TGTGCCAGCAACCGAGACCCGGGCGGGGACACTGAAGCTTTCTTT,CASNRDPGGDTEAFF
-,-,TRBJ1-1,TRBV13,TGTGCCAGCAGCCCCTCTATATCCCGGAGCACTGAAGCTTTCTTT,CASSPSISRSTEAFF
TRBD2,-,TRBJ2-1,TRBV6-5,TGTGCCAGCAGCCACCGCGGGAGGGCTACGGATGAGCAGTTCTTC,CASSHRGRATDEQFF
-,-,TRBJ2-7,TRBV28,TGTGCCAGCAGCTTTCCGCGGGGACAGAGCTACGAGCAGTACTTC,CASSFPRGQSYEQYF
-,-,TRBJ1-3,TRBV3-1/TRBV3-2,TGTGCCAGCAGCCAAGGACACTCTGGAAACACCATATATTTT,CASSQGHSGNTIYF
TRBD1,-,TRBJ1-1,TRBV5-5,TGTGCCAGCAGCACAACGGACAGGGGATTCACTGAAGCTTTCTTT,CASSTTDRGFTEAFF
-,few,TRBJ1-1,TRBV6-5,TGTGCCAGCAGTTACAGCGGGAAGGGGAACACTGAAGCTTTCTTT,CASSYSGKGNTEAFF
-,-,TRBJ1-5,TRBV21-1,TGTGCCAGCAGCAAAGCGAGGGATTATAGCAATCAGCCCCAGCATTTT,CASSKARDYSNQPQHF
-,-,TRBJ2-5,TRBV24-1,TGTGCCACCAGTGATCTAGCGGAAGGGGGGACCCAGTACTTC,CATSDLAEGGTQYF
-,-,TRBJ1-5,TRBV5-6,TGTGCCAGCAGCTTGTATGATCAGCCCCAGCATTTT,CASSLYDQPQHF
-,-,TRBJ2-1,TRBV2,TGTGCCAGCAGCCCTAGCAGGCAGAATGAGCAGTTCTTC,CASSPSRQNEQFF
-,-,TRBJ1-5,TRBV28,TGTGCCAGCAGGGTCGGTGTAACAGGGTTATCTCAGCCCCAGCATTTT,CASRVGVTGLSQPQHF
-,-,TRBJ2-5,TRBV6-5,TGTGCCAGCAGGCCCCAACAGGGTTGGGAGACCCAGTACTTC,CASRPQQGWETQYF
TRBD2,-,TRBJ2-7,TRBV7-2,TGTGCCAGCAGCTCCAGGACTAGCGGGACCTACGAGCAGTACTTC,CASSSRTSGTYEQYF
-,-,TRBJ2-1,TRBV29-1,TGCAGCGTTGATGCCTGGGCCCCGCCGGGGGAGCAGTTCTTC,CSVDAWAPPGEQFF
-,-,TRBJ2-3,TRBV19,TGTGCCAGTAGTATTGGCAGGGGCTACACAGATACGCAGTATTTT,CASSIGRGYTDTQYF
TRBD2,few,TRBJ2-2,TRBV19,TGTGCCAGTAGCGACTTTAGCGGGAGTCCCGGGGAGCTGTTTTTT,CASSDFSGSPGELFF
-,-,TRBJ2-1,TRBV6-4,TGTGCCAGCAGTGACTCAGGAGGGTCAAATGAGCAGTTCTTC,CASSDSGGSNEQFF
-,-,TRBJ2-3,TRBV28,TGTGCCAGCGGGGGCGCCAGTACATCTAGCACAGATACGCAGTATTTT,CASGGASTSSTDTQYF
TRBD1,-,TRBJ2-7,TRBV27,TGTGCCAGCAGCATGGAATCAACAGGGGGCTACGAGCAGTACTTC,CASSMESTGGYEQYF
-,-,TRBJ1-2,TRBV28,TGTGCCAGCAAACGTCGTGGCACCTACACCTTC,CASKRRGTYTF
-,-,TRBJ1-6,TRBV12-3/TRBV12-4,TGTGCCAGCAGCTGGGGCCAAAATTCACCCCTCCACTTT,CASSWGQNSPLHF
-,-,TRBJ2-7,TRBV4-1,TGCGCCAGCAGCCAAGGGGGGCCCGGGAAACCCCCCTACGAGCAGTACTTC,CASSQGGPGKPPYEQYF
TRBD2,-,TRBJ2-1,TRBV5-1,TGCGCCAGCAGCTTTTCTAGCGGGAGCGATGAGCAGTTCTTC,CASSFSSGSDEQFF
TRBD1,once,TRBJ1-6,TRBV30,TGTGCCTTAAAGCTTCGACAGGGAGCTTCACCCCTCCACTTT,CALKLRQGASPLHF
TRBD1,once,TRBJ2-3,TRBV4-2,TGTGCCAGCAGCCAAGGAGAAGCGACAGGGCCGGGAGATACGCAGTATTTT,CASSQGEATGPGDTQYF
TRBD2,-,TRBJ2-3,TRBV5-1,TGCGCCAGCAGCCCTAGCGGGAGTTTGGGTACAGATACGCAGTATTTT,CASSPSGSLGTDTQYF
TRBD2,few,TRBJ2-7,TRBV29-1,TGCAGCGTAGAGCGTAGTGCGGGAGGATCCTCCGAGCAGTACTTC,CSVERSAGGSSEQYF